These 12 T cell receptor beta chains share one sample of origin, sequenced in a study of regulatory T cells in long-lasting Graves disease. TCR beta libraries were built with iRepertoire HTBI primers and Arm-PCR of CDR3 regions. TCRdb ran MiXCR on the multiplex PCR reads and lists one entry per CDR3 protein. Here the sample spans about 400,000 distinct CDR3 sequences, around 15% being singletons. As to time point: newly diagnosed GD, antithyroid drugs for less than 3 months. Preparation of the TCR library used RNA extracted from PBMCs. This sample was also put to use in a study of T cells in Graves' hyperthyroidism and ophthalmopathy.

The specimen was peripheral blood mononuclear cells (PBMCs), collected at new diagnosis, from a patient treated with antithyroid drugs. The receptors come from a woman aged 18 to 35 with Graves disease.

This clonotype appeared a single time. The J gene is TRBJ1-3, the V gene TRBV5-6, with D perhaps TRBD1 (6 bases). V dropped 1 base and J dropped 4 bases, with 12 bases sitting between them. This CDR3 has 15 residues. Germline CDR1 SGHDT, CDR2 YYEEEE. CDR3 coding DNA: TGTGCCAGCAGCTTGAGGGGGGGGCTCGGAAACACCATATATTTT. As protein: CASSLRGGLGNTIYF.

The chain employs TRBV12-3 or TRBV12-4 and TRBJ1-3; weak D call: TRBD1 (5 bases). V lost 0 bases, J lost 3 bases, and 6 bases lay in between. This CDR3 contains 14 residues. CDR3 DNA: TGTGCCAGCAGTTTAGCGGGGGGTGGAAACACCATATATTTT. Protein product: CASSLAGGGNTIYF.

The V and J genes are TRBV20-1 and TRBJ2-7, with D unresolved. Germline CDR1 reads DFQATT; CDR2 reads SNEGSKA (reference sequence). V was pared by 5 bases and J by 9 bases, with 14 bases between. This CDR3 is 11 amino acids long. The CDR3 region has the DNA TGCAGTGCTCCCCTCCCCCTGGCGCAGTACTTC. It translates to CSAPLPLAQYF.

CDR3 bases: TGTGCCAGCAGCCAAGATGGCGGGACAGCCGTTTACGAGCAGTACTTC. Amino acids: CASSQDGGTAVYEQYF. The chain joins TRBV4-2 to TRBJ2-7, with D maybe TRBD1 (7 bases). The CDR3 is made up of 16 amino acids. The germline V gene has CDR1 LGHNA and CDR2 YNFKEQ. V gave up 0 bases and J gave up 4 bases, with 16 bases separating them.

This clonotype occurred a few times. V usage is TRBV19 and J usage is TRBJ1-2; D unclear. Germline V gives CDR1 LNHDA, CDR2 SQIVND (reference sequence). The ends were cut back, 0 bases at V and 5 bases at J, with 10 bases in the middle. The CDR3 consists of 14 residues. The CDR3 sequence: CASSIDLAPYGYTF. In DNA form, the CDR3 reads TGTGCCAGTAGTATAGATCTAGCCCCGTATGGCTACACCTTC.

This clonotype was detected many times. The V call is TRBV2, the J call TRBJ2-3; D may correspond to TRBD1 or TRBD2 (6 bases each). Trimming removed 6 bases at V and 3 bases at J, with 19 bases between. The CDR3 runs 16 residues. The V gene's germline CDR1 is SNHLY and CDR2 FYNNEI. The chain's CDR3 is CASSSSDGGTTDTQYF. CDR3 nucleotide sequence: TGTGCCAGCAGCTCCTCCGACGGCGGGACAACAGATACGCAGTATTTT.

This clonotype was detected only a few times. The CDR3, as DNA: TGCAGCGGAAAAGGGGGGTCGGATACGCAGTATTTT. It is translated as CSGKGGSDTQYF. This chain connects TRBV29-1 to TRBJ2-3; the D call may be TRBD1 or TRBD2 (6 bases each). This CDR3 is 12 amino acids long. Germline assignment: CDR1 SQVTM and CDR2 ANQGSEA. Trimming stripped 7 bases from V and 6 bases from J, with 14 bases between.

As concerns this clonotype: A read error is possible here, since a much larger clone lies one base away. The J gene is TRBJ2-1, the V gene TRBV4-1; D uncertain. Trimming left V 4 bases short and J 7 bases short, with 20 bases between. The length of the CDR3 is 16 residues. Germline V CDR1 and CDR2: MGHRA, YSYEKL. CDR3: CASSRQPFGSGNEQFF. The CDR3 region has the DNA TGCGCCAGCAGCCGACAACCGTTCGGGTCAGGAAATGAGCAGTTCTTC.

This clonotype has ten or more counts. This chain connects TRBV7-3 to TRBJ1-1; D is ambiguous. Germline assignment: CDR1 SGHTA and CDR2 FQGTGA. V dropped 1 base and J dropped 1 base, with 7 bases sitting between them. The CDR3 has 14 amino acids. DNA for the CDR3: TGTGCCAGCAGCTTAAAGGGAGCGAACACTGAAGCTTTCTTT. Translation gives CASSLKGANTEAFF.

This clonotype was picked up many times. The chain recombines TRBV28 with TRBJ1-5; D gene unclear. The CDR3 has 15 residues. Trimming stripped 3 bases from V and 6 bases from J, with 15 bases between. In germline, CDR1 is MDHEN, CDR2 SYDVKM. As DNA, the CDR3 is TGTGCCAGCAGTTTGACCCGGGCAGGAGGTCAGCCCCAGCATTTT. This codes for CASSLTRAGGQPQHF.

The sample holds a few counts of this clonotype. The rearrangement joins TRBV13 to TRBJ2-1; D is possibly TRBD2 (5 bases). CDR1 and CDR2 from the germline V gene are PRHDT and FYEKMQ (reference sequence). The CDR3 extends over 15 amino acids. V lost 8 bases and J lost 9, with 23 bases in between. The CDR3 DNA reads as TGTGCCAGCGGGCGTGAGAGGAGGATCAGTCTTGAGCAGTTCTTC. Its translation is CASGRERRISLEQFF.

This clonotype showed up many times. The J gene is TRBJ1-1, the V gene TRBV7-9; 11 bases map to TRBD1. This CDR3 comprises 14 residues. V lost 7 bases to trimming and J lost 11 bases; unmatched junction nucleotides: 12. Germline assignment: CDR1 SEHNR and CDR2 FQNEAQ (reference sequence). The CDR3 loop is CASTTPGTGGMAFF. CDR3 bases: TGTGCCAGCACGACACCCGGGACAGGGGGTATGGCTTTCTTT.